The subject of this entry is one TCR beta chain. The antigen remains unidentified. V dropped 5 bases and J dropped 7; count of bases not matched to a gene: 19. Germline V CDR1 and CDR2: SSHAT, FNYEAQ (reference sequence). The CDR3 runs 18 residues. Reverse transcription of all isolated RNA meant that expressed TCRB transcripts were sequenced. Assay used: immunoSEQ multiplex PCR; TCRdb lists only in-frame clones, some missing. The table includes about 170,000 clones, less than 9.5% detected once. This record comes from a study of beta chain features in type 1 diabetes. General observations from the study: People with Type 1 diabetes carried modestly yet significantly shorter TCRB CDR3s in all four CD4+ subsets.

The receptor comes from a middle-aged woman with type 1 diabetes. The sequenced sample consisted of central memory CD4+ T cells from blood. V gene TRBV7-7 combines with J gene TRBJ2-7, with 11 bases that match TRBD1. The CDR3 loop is CASSPSPPGTGGFEEQYF. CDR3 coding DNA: TGTGCCAGCAGCCCATCGCCCCCCGGGACAGGGGGATTCGAAGAGCAGTACTTC.